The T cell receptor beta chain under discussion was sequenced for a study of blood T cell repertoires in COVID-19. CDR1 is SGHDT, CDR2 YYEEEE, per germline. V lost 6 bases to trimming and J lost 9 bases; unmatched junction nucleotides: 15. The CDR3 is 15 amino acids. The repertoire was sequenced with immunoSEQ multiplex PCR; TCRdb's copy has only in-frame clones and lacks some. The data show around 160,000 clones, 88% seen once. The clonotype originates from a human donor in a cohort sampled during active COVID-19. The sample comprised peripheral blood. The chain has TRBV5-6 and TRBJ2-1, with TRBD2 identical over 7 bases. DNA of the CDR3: TGTGCCAGCATCTTAAGGTGGGCGGGAGTGAGTGAGCAGTTCTTC. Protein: CASILRWAGVSEQFF. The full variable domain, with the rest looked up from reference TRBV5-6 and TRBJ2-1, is DAGVTQSPTHLIKTRGQQVTLRCSPKSGHDTVSWYQQALGQGPQFIFQYYEEEERQRGNFPDRFSGHQFPNYSSELNVNALLLGDSALYLCASILRWAGVSEQFFGPGTRLTVL.